These 9 T cell receptor beta chains came from one sample sequenced in a study of T cell responses to AZD1222 COVID-19 vaccine (dated by TCRdb to the early 2020s). Library creation used the immunoSEQ multiplex PCR assay. The table comes from immuneACCESS by way of TCRdb, which keeps in-frame sequences with V and J called. Part of the clones is missing from these tables; in studies checked, under half for an unresolved V gene and the rest for unknown reasons. The sample table holds about 150,000 clones, of which roughly nine tenths were seen once. The ten top clones hold about 5.5% of the sample. Taken with the paper, the label for time point translates to: baseline before first vaccination. According to the study, the label for this sample's treatment or condition signals: meningococcal conjugate vaccine given as trial control. The sample here was peripheral blood, taken on day 0 of MenACWY control vaccination. These TCRs come from an adult in good health.

V and J are TRBV10-3 and TRBJ1-6, with D possibly being TRBD1 (5 bases). The CDR3 is 15 residues long. The V end lost 10 bases, the J end lost 0 bases, and 13 bases lay between the germline ends. CDR1 and CDR2 from the germline V gene are ENHRY and SYGVKD. The CDR3, as DNA: TGTGCCACCCGCGGGGGGAGCTCCTATAATTCACCCCTCCACTTT. Translation gives CATRGGSSYNSPLHF.

The V and J genes are TRBV15 and TRBJ1-4; TRBD1 might be the D (5 bases). The CDR3 is 15 amino acids. The ends were cut back, 3 bases at V and 5 bases at J, with 13 bases in the middle. Germline V lookup: CDR1 LNHNV, CDR2 YYDKDF (reference sequence). CDR3 DNA: TGTGCCACCAGCAGGGGCAGGGTCCTGAATGAAAAACTGTTTTTT. The encoded protein is CATSRGRVLNEKLFF.

V is TRBV5-8 and J is TRBJ1-3; D is ambiguous. The CDR3 sequence is 18 residues long. Germline CDR1 is SGHTS and CDR2 is YDEGEE. Trimming cost V 6 bases and J 0 bases, with 22 bases left between them. CDR3 in amino acids: CASNPLGSSKISGNTIYF. DNA for the CDR3: TGTGCCAGCAACCCGTTGGGCAGTTCCAAAATCTCTGGAAACACCATATATTTT.

The rearrangement joins TRBV6-5 to TRBJ1-3, with 7 bases identical to TRBD1. Germline trimming cut 2 bases from V and 7 bases from J; bases unmatched to any gene: 5. The CDR3 covers 14 residues. Germline values: CDR1 MNHEY, CDR2 SVGAGI. CDR3 in DNA: TGTGCCAGCAGTTACGTCGCAGGGGGGAACACCATATATTTT. This codes for CASSYVAGGNTIYF.

The rearrangement uses TRBV5-6 and TRBJ2-1, with D possibly being TRBD1 (5 bases). Per germline, CDR1 SGHDT and CDR2 YYEEEE. The CDR3 length is 13 residues. Trimming stripped 0 bases from V and 12 bases from J, with 13 bases between. The CDR3 reads CASSLGGRAWQFF. DNA for the CDR3: TGTGCCAGCAGCTTGGGGGGCAGGGCCTGGCAGTTCTTC.

This chain uses TRBV13 with TRBJ2-3, with unresolved D. Germline-derived CDR1 and CDR2 are PRHDT and FYEKMQ (reference sequence). The V end was cut by 5 bases, the J end by 2 bases, with 14 bases between. CDR3 length: 15 residues. The CDR3 region is CASSAPLNHTDTQYF. The CDR3 bases are TGTGCCAGCAGCGCCCCGCTAAACCACACAGATACGCAGTATTTT.

V usage is TRBV5-4 and J usage is TRBJ2-1; the match to TRBD1 covers 7 bases. After removal of 4 bases from V and 4 bases from J, the junction contained 5 bases not matched to a gene. This CDR3 has 14 amino acids. Germline assignment: CDR1 SGHNT and CDR2 YYREEE (reference sequence). CDR3 nucleotide sequence: TGTGCCAGCAGCCCGACAGGGTTTTACAATGAGCAGTTCTTC. This codes for CASSPTGFYNEQFF.

This clone came up a few times. This sequence joins TRBV5-4 and TRBJ2-1, with D tentatively TRBD1 (6 bases). CDR3 length: 14 amino acids. V lost 4 bases, J lost 0 bases, and 8 bases lay in between. The germline gives CDR1 SGHNT, CDR2 YYREEE (reference sequence). The CDR3 here is CASSLRGSYNEQFF. CDR3 bases: TGTGCCAGCAGCCTCAGGGGCTCCTACAATGAGCAGTTCTTC. The full variable domain, its missing parts supplied by reference TRBV5-4 and TRBJ2-1, is ETGVTQSPTHLIKTRGQQVTLRCSSQSGHNTVSWYQQALGQGPQFIFQYYREEENGRGNFPPRFSGLQFPNYSSELNVNALELDDSALYLCASSLRGSYNEQFFGPGTRLTVL.

The chain joins TRBV10-3 to TRBJ2-6, with unresolved D. This CDR3 contains 15 residues. Germline V CDR1 and CDR2: ENHRY, SYGVKD. The V end lost 2 bases, the J end lost 0 bases, and 5 bases lay between the germline ends. This chain's CDR3 is CAISEAVSGANVLTF. CDR3 nucleotide sequence: TGTGCCATCAGTGAGGCGGTCTCTGGGGCCAACGTCCTGACTTTC.